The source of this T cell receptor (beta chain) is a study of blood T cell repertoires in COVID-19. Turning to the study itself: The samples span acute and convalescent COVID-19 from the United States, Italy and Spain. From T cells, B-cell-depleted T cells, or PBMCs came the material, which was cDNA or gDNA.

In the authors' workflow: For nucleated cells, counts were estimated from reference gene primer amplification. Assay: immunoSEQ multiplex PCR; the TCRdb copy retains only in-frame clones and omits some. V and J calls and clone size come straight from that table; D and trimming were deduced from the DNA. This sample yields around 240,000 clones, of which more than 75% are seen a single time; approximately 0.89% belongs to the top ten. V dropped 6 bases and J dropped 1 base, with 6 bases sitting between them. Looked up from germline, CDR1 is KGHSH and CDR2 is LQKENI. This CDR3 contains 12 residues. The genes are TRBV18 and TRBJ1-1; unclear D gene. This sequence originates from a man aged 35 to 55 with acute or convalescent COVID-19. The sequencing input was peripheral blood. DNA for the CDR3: TGTGCCAGCTCCTCCTGGAACACTGAAGCTTTCTTT. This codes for CASSSWNTEAFF.